This is a list of T cell receptor beta chains from one sample in a study of cytomegalovirus exposure and HLA in healthy donors. Sequenced by immunoSEQ multiplex PCR; TCRdb stores in-frame clones only, minus some. The data contain 200,000 to 250,000 clones, roughly 70% of them seen just once; the ten biggest clones take up roughly 1.9%. Material for sequencing was PBMCs. The receptors derive from a woman aged 25 to 39 in good health and CMV-seronegative. CDR3s include the opening cysteine and the closing phenylalanine or tryptophan. A D gene is named only where the DNA matches it firmly. Rows may omit the clone size; those that give it use once, few, many or a size class.

v_gene,abundance,j_gene,d_gene,CDR3aa,CDR3nt
TRBV13,-,TRBJ2-2,TRBD2,CASSRLLAGATGELFF,TGTGCCAGCAGCCGCTTACTAGCGGGGGCAACCGGGGAGCTGTTTTTT
TRBV5-1,-,TRBJ1-2,-,CASSLSGWYGYTF,TGCGCCAGCAGCTTAAGTGGCTGGTATGGCTACACCTTC
TRBV19,once,TRBJ2-5,TRBD2,CASSRGTSGGLETQYF,TGTGCCAGTAGTAGAGGGACTAGCGGGGGGCTGGAGACCCAGTACTTC
TRBV30,few,TRBJ2-3,TRBD2,CAWSFGGSIYTQYF,TGTGCCTGGAGTTTCGGGGGGTCAATTTATACGCAGTATTTT
TRBV7-9,few,TRBJ2-1,-,CASSLARGYNEQFF,TGTGCCAGCAGCTTAGCGCGGGGTTACAATGAGCAGTTCTTC
TRBV7-2,-,TRBJ2-7,TRBD2,CASSLGGLAGAYEQYF,TGTGCCAGCAGCTTAGGGGGACTAGCGGGGGCCTACGAGCAGTACTTC
TRBV7-9,-,TRBJ2-1,-,CASSLLFETPGLYNEQFF,TGTGCCAGCAGCTTATTATTCGAGACCCCAGGCCTTTACAATGAGCAGTTCTTC
TRBV2,-,TRBJ2-7,TRBD1,CASGTGPYEQYF,TGTGCCAGCGGGACAGGCCCCTACGAGCAGTACTTC
TRBV5-1,-,TRBJ1-4,TRBD1,CASSMEGQGRAEKLFF,TGCGCCAGCAGCATGGAAGGACAGGGACGGGCAGAAAAACTGTTTTTT
TRBV30,-,TRBJ1-5,TRBD1,CAWRGTHLGTADQPQHF,TGTGCCTGGAGGGGTACCCACCTCGGGACAGCCGATCAACCCCAGCATTTT
TRBV13,-,TRBJ1-3,-,CASSPRDFKNTIYF,TGTGCCAGCAGCCCTCGGGACTTCAAAAACACCATATATTTT